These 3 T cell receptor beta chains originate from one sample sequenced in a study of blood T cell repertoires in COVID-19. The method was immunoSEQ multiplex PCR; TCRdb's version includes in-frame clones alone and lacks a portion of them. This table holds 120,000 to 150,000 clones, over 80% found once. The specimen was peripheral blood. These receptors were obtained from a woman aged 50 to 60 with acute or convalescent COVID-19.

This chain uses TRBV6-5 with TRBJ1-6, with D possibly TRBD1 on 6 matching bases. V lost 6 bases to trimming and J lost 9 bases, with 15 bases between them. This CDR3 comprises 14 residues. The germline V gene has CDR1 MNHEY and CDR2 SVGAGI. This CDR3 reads CASRRPRGFSPLHF. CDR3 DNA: TGTGCCAGCAGGAGGCCAAGGGGGTTTTCACCCCTCCACTTT.

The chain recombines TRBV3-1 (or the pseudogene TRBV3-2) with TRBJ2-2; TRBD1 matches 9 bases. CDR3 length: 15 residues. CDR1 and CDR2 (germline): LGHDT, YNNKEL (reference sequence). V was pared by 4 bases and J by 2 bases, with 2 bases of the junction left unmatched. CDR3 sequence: CASSRDRANTGELFF. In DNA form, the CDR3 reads TGTGCCAGCAGCCGGGACAGGGCTAACACCGGGGAGCTGTTTTTT.

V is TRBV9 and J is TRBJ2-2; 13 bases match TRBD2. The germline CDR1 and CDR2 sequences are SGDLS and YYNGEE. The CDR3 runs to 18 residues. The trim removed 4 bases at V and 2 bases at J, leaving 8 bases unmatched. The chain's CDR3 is CASSLELAGGPNTGELFF. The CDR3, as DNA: TGTGCCAGCAGCCTAGAACTAGCGGGGGGGCCTAACACCGGGGAGCTGTTTTTT.